The rows below give T cell receptor beta chains drawn from one sample of a study of control samples from healthy donors and cancer patients. Produced via immunoSEQ multiplex PCR; TCRdb's table is partial and in-frame only. The sample contains 130,000 or so clones, approximately 88% of which appear only once. Sequencing was done on a sample of blood. The receptors here all came from a man aged 45-65 years in good health. CDR3s include the opening cysteine and the closing phenylalanine or tryptophan. Fields, in order: D gene, V gene, clone size, J gene, CDR3 DNA, CDR3 protein. D genes are given only for firm matches. Only part of the rows carry a size: once, few, many, or a class if the clone is expanded.

.	TRBV18	.	TRBJ2-6	TGTGCCAGCTCCTCCAGACCCGGGACAACGGCAGGGGCCAACGTCCTGACTTTC	CASSSRPGTTAGANVLTF
TRBD1	TRBV5-6	.	TRBJ2-7	TGTGCCAGCAGCACCCGGGGACAGAAGTACTTC	CASSTRGQKYF
.	TRBV18	once	TRBJ1-1	TGTGCCAGCTCAAACATGAGGGAAATGGCTGAAGCTTTCTTT	CASSNMREMAEAFF
.	TRBV3-1/TRBV3-2	.	TRBJ2-5	TGTGCCAGCAGCCTGCTAAGCGGGCAAGAGACCCAGTACTTC	CASSLLSGQETQYF
.	TRBV27	.	TRBJ2-1	TGTGCCAGCAGTTTACCGCGGAGCTCCTACAATAAGCAGTTCTTC	CASSLPRSSYNKQFF
.	TRBV28	.	TRBJ1-5	TGTGCCAGTTTAGGTTCCGAGTCGCAGCAGCCCCAGCATTTT	CASLGSESQQPQHF
.	TRBV6-1	.	TRBJ1-3	TGTGCCAGCAGCTCCCACGGGACCCAAGGAAACACCATATATTTT	CASSSHGTQGNTIYF
.	TRBV20-1	.	TRBJ2-5	TGCAGTGCGAGGCAAGAGACCCAGTACTTC	CSARQETQYF
.	TRBV27	.	TRBJ2-3	TGTGCCAGCAGTTTATCAACAGGGTATCCCACAGATACGCAGTATTTT	CASSLSTGYPTDTQYF
TRBD1	TRBV18	.	TRBJ2-2	TGTGCCAGCTCACCCGGGACAGCGAACACCGGGGAGCTGTTTTTT	CASSPGTANTGELFF